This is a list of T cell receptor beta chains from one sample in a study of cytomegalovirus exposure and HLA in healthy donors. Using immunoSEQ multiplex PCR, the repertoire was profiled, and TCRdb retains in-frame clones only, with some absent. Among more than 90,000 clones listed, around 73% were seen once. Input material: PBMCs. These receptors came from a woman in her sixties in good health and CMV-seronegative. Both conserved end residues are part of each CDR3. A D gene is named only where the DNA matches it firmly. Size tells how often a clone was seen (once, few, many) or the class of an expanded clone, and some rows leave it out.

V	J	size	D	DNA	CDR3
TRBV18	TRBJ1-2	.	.	TGTGCCAGCTCACCTTCCGGGGAGGCCTATGGCTACACCTTC	CASSPSGEAYGYTF
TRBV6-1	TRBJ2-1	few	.	TGTGCCAGCACCTTAGCTGTCTACAATGAGCAGTTCTTC	CASTLAVYNEQFF
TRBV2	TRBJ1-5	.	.	TGTGCCAGCAGTGAATGGCAGGGTGGCAATCAGCCCCAGCATTTT	CASSEWQGGNQPQHF
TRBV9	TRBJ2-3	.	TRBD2	TGTGCCAGCAGCGTAGGGTCTAGCGGGGGGCCAGATACGCAGTATTTT	CASSVGSSGGPDTQYF
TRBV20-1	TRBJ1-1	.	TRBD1	TGCAGTGCCCCGGGACAGGTTAAAGCTTTCTTT	CSAPGQVKAFF
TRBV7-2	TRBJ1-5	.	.	TGTGCCAGCAGCTTAGGGGGGACAAGGTGGGATCAGCCCCAGCATTTT	CASSLGGTRWDQPQHF
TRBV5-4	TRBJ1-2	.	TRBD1	TGTGCCAGCAGCTGGGGACAGGGAAACTATGGCTACACCTTC	CASSWGQGNYGYTF
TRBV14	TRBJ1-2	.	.	TGTGCCAGCAGCCTGAACAGCCGTAAGGGCTACACCTTC	CASSLNSRKGYTF
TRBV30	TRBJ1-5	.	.	TGTGCCTGGAGCCACACAAATAGCAATCAGCCCCAGCATTTT	CAWSHTNSNQPQHF
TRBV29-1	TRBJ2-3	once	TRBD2	TGCAGCGTTGAAGATCCCGGGAGGGCCGCGTCAGATACGCAGTATTTT	CSVEDPGRAASDTQYF
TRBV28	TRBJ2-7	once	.	TGTGCCTCCGGTGGGCTCCGGGACAAGCCCTACGAGCAGTACTTC	CASGGLRDKPYEQYF
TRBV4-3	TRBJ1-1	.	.	TGCGCCAGCAGCCAACCCCGGATGGGCCCGCTCGCTGAAGCTTTCTTT	CASSQPRMGPLAEAFF
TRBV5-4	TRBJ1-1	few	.	TGTGCCAGCAGCTTCCTGACAAGTGAAGCTTTCTTT	CASSFLTSEAFF
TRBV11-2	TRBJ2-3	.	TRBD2	TGTGCCAGCAGCCAGACTAGCGGCCTGGGTACGCAGTATTTT	CASSQTSGLGTQYF
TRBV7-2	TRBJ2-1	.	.	TGTGCCAGCAGCTTTGCCACGTCGAGTTTCGGGCAGTTCTTC	CASSFATSSFGQFF
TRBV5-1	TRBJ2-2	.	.	TGCGCCAGCAGCTTGGTTCCCGGGGGTAACGGGGAGCTGTTTTTT	CASSLVPGGNGELFF
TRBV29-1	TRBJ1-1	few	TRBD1	TGCAGCGTTGAAGGGTCCGGGACAGGGAGGTTTGACACTGAAGCTTTCTTT	CSVEGSGTGRFDTEAFF
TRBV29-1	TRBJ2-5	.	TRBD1	TGCAGCGTGATTCGGACAGGGGGATGGGAGACCCAGTACTTC	CSVIRTGGWETQYF
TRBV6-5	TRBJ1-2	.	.	TGTGCCAGCACAGTTAGCGTAGGGTGGGGCTACACCTTC	CASTVSVGWGYTF
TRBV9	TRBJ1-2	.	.	TGTGCCAGCAGCGGCGTTTTAGGGGCCCAAGGCTACACCTTC	CASSGVLGAQGYTF
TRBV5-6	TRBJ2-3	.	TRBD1	TGTGCCAGCAGCTACCGACAGGGGATCAATTTGGATACGCAGTATTTT	CASSYRQGINLDTQYF
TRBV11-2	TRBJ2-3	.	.	TGTGCCAGCAGCTTAAGCCCGACAGATACGCAGTATTTT	CASSLSPTDTQYF
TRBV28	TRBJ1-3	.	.	TGTGCCAGCGCACAGCCGATGAGCTCTGGAAACACCATATATTTT	CASAQPMSSGNTIYF